The next 7 T cell receptor beta chains were all read from a single sample in a study of T cells after yellow fever vaccination. TCRdb called the 5' RACE reads again in MiXCR, with one record for every CDR3 protein. The table has more than 120,000 distinct CDR3 sequences, about 8% seen once. This sample comprised CD4+ T cells sorted from PBMCs, obtained 5 days after the yellow fever booster vaccination. These receptors originate from a man aged 30 to 45 who received the YFV17D yellow fever vaccine.

This clonotype was picked up many times. The chain couples TRBV27 to TRBJ2-7, with 12 positions matching TRBD2. Germline V CDR1 and CDR2: MNHEY, SMNVEV (reference sequence). The CDR3 is 16 amino acids. V was pared by 0 bases and J by 6 bases, with 6 bases of the junction left unmatched. The CDR3 DNA is TGTGCCAGCAGTTTATCGATGACTAGCGGGAGTTCCGAGCAGTACTTC. It encodes CASSLSMTSGSSEQYF.

This clonotype was observed many times. The chain joins TRBV5-1 to TRBJ2-6, with 8 bases identical to TRBD1. Germline trimming cut 2 bases from V and 2 bases from J; bases unmatched to any gene: 3. CDR1 is SGHRS, CDR2 YFSETQ, per germline. This CDR3 has 16 residues. The CDR3 nucleotides read TGCGCCAGCAGCTTCGGACAGGGTACTGGGGCCAACGTCCTGACTTTC. This gives the protein CASSFGQGTGANVLTF.

At least ten counts were recorded for this clonotype. J is TRBJ2-5 and V is TRBV7-3; D is possibly TRBD1 (6 bases). The CDR3 is 14 residues long. Per germline, CDR1 SGHTA and CDR2 FQGTGA. Trimming shortened V by 5 bases and J by 0 bases, and 10 bases separated the two germline ends. CDR3: CASSLDSNQETQYF. DNA for the CDR3: TGTGCCAGCAGCCTGGACAGCAACCAAGAGACCCAGTACTTC.

The chain couples TRBV15 to TRBJ2-3, with D maybe TRBD2 (5 bases). The length of the CDR3 is 15 residues. Germline CDR1 and CDR2: LNHNV and YYDKDF (reference sequence). V lost 0 bases and J lost 4, with 11 bases in between. CDR3 DNA: TGTGCCACCAGCAGAGAAAGCGGACGTCCAGATACGCAGTATTTT. It specifies CATSRESGRPDTQYF.

This clonotype was counted at least ten times. CDR3: CSASVLQDYEQYF. The CDR3 DNA follows: TGCAGTGCTAGCGTGCTACAGGACTACGAGCAGTACTTC. V is TRBV20-1 and J is TRBJ2-7; tentatively, D is TRBD1 (5 bases). Germline V gene lookup returns CDR1 DFQATT and CDR2 SNEGSKA (reference sequence). V was shortened by 3 bases and J by 3 bases, with 12 bases between the two germline ends. This CDR3 is built from 13 residues.

This clonotype has at least ten counts. The V call is TRBV20-1, the J call TRBJ2-7, with TRBD2 matching 7 bases. This CDR3 contains 14 residues. Looked up from germline, CDR1 is DFQATT and CDR2 is SNEGSKA (reference sequence). Trimming removed 4 bases from V and 0 bases from J; junction bases left unmatched: 6. Here the CDR3 reads CSATDPSGSYEQYF. The CDR3 DNA reads as TGCAGTGCTACAGATCCTAGCGGCTCCTACGAGCAGTACTTC.

Many counts were recorded for this clonotype. The chain has TRBV5-1 and TRBJ2-5; the match to TRBD1 covers 10 bases. CDR1 is SGHRS and CDR2 is YFSETQ in the germline V gene. Germline trimming cut 4 bases from V and 5 bases from J; bases unmatched to any gene: 8. CDR3 length equals 15 residues. As DNA, the CDR3 is TGCGCCAGCAGCCGCAGGACAGGGGGGATCGAGACCCAGTACTTC. This sequence encodes CASSRRTGGIETQYF. The entire variable domain, with the rest obtained from reference TRBV5-1 and TRBJ2-5, is as follows: KAGVTQTPRYLIKTRGQQVTLSCSPISGHRSVSWYQQTPGQGLQFLFEYFSETQRNKGNFPGRFSGRQFSNSRSEMNVSTLELGDSALYLCASSRRTGGIETQYFGPGTRLLVL.